The TCR beta chain under discussion was sequenced for a study of cytomegalovirus exposure and HLA in healthy donors. General study findings and limits: The study flagged 150 to 200 TCR beta chains as cytomegalovirus-associated. Sequencing likely caused a cluster of highly shared sequence variants. The authors later found HLA-associated TCR beta chains more clonally expanded than equally common others.

Germline lookup yields CDR1 MNHEY and CDR2 SMNVEV (reference sequence). This CDR3 is built from 14 residues. J lost 6 bases, V lost 6 bases, and 6 bases had no gene match. Primers for the PCR totalled 60 Vbeta and 13 Jbeta. Generated by immunoSEQ multiplex PCR, the TCRdb table keeps only in-frame clones and is missing some. The profile shows about 100,000 clones, around four fifths of them singletons. All donors participated as healthy donors of bone marrow. Remarks on this clone: Antigen: not known.

Sample: PBMCs. This chain connects TRBV27 to TRBJ1-2, with TRBD1 identical over 11 bases. The receptor comes from a man aged 35-49 years in good health and CMV-seronegative. For the CDR3, the DNA is TGTGCCAGCAGCACAGGACAGGGGGCTAATGGCTACACCTTC. Encoded protein: CASSTGQGANGYTF.